The rows below give T cell receptor beta chains drawn from one sample of a study of cytomegalovirus exposure and HLA in healthy donors. Clones were sequenced by immunoSEQ multiplex PCR, and TCRdb holds only the in-frame ones, with some missing. The sample has 120,000 to 150,000 clones, about three quarters seen once. The sample consisted of PBMCs. The origin of the receptors is a man between 40 and 49 years old in good health and CMV-seropositive. Both conserved end residues are part of each CDR3. A D gene is named only where the DNA matches it firmly.

d_gene	v_gene	j_gene	CDR3aa
.	TRBV2	TRBJ2-7	CASTKRTSYEQYF
.	TRBV20-1	TRBJ1-2	CSLGGSGYTF
TRBD1	TRBV30	TRBJ1-4	CAWSFARVHIQGQGEKLFF
.	TRBV6-5	TRBJ1-1	CATSRGGQGTEAFF
TRBD2	TRBV6-1	TRBJ2-1	CASSTLAGELYEQFF
TRBD1	TRBV6-5	TRBJ2-1	CAVRGTGVGNEQFF
.	TRBV5-4	TRBJ2-1	CASSLALGGGGTDEQFF
.	TRBV18	TRBJ1-1	CASSPRENTEAFF
.	TRBV6-4	TRBJ2-3	CASSPSATYTDTQYF
TRBD1	TRBV28	TRBJ2-7	CASSDRVLDEQYF
.	TRBV6-1	TRBJ2-7	CASSELGVGEQYF
.	TRBV10-2	TRBJ2-1	CASSDPVAGTPYNEQFF
.	TRBV18	TRBJ2-3	CASSPGGGSPDTQYF
TRBD1	TRBV14	TRBJ2-1	CASSQDLGLGGHEQFF
.	TRBV4-3	TRBJ1-6	CASSQEGDSYSPLHF
.	TRBV19	TRBJ1-1	CASSIVTGNTEAFF
.	TRBV25-1	TRBJ2-7	CASSDGSGFYEQYF
.	TRBV7-5	TRBJ2-7	CARSSRPTRTDEQYF
TRBD2	TRBV28	TRBJ2-1	CASNSAGGPVEQFF
.	TRBV19	TRBJ1-2	CASSIGSGDGYTF
TRBD1	TRBV28	TRBJ1-1	CASSTTGGGTEAFF
.	TRBV5-1	TRBJ1-4	CASRLTSQDEKLFF
TRBD1	TRBV2	TRBJ1-4	CASTRQGWNEKLFF
TRBD1	TRBV10-3	TRBJ2-1	CATKAGTGGRKDYNEQFF
.	TRBV5-1	TRBJ1-1	CASRDMNTEAFF
TRBD1	TRBV25-1	TRBJ2-5	CASSEPGGETQYF
TRBD2	TRBV15	TRBJ2-1	CATSRDRAGVYGHEQFF
TRBD2	TRBV4-1	TRBJ2-1	CASSLLPGLAPDNEQFF
TRBD1	TRBV27	TRBJ1-4	CASGRTGDEKLFF
.	TRBV28	TRBJ2-7	CASSTAGPTYEQYF
TRBD1	TRBV19	TRBJ2-1	CASSIPQPHTGANYNEQFF
.	TRBV28	TRBJ1-5	CASSLSHQPQHF
.	TRBV7-2	TRBJ1-2	CASSSGQLYGYTF
TRBD1	TRBV4-2	TRBJ2-5	CASSLSGQGAIAYF
.	TRBV7-9	TRBJ2-1	CASSQGNGYNEQFF
.	TRBV13	TRBJ1-1	CASSQGIPEAFF